Following are 18 T cell receptor beta chains from one sample sequenced in a study of response to subunit inactivated influenza vaccine. Each CDR3 protein is one row after TCRdb ran MiXCR on the RT-PCR reads. The data contain about half a million distinct CDR3 sequences, around 9.9% of them singletons. The source was PBMCs from blood, collected roughly 6 weeks after vaccination. These receptors came from a man in his fifties or sixties who received an inactivated influenza vaccine.

The J gene is TRBJ2-5, the V gene TRBV20-1; the D gene is possibly TRBD2 (5 bases). Germline V gene lookup returns CDR1 DFQATT and CDR2 SNEGSKA (reference sequence). Trimming removed 6 bases from V and 2 bases from J, with 22 bases in between. This CDR3 contains 16 residues. CDR3 region: CSANRPAGGFQETQYF. The CDR3 DNA reads TGCAGTGCAAATCGCCCGGCAGGAGGATTTCAAGAGACCCAGTACTTC.

In its sample, this clonotype was seen a few times. The V and J genes are TRBV5-1 and TRBJ1-6; 9 positions agree with TRBD1. V was pared by 0 bases and J by 10 bases, with 5 bases of the junction left unmatched. The germline V gene encodes CDR1 SGHRS and CDR2 YFSETQ. CDR3 length: 15 residues. DNA for the CDR3: TGCGCCAGCAGCTTGGCCGGGACAGGGAGGTCACCCCTCCACTTT. It specifies CASSLAGTGRSPLHF.

This chain connects TRBV20-1 to TRBJ2-1, with 9 positions matching TRBD2. Germline CDR1 and CDR2: DFQATT and SNEGSKA (reference sequence). J lost 0 bases, V lost 1 base, and 7 bases had no gene match. The CDR3 sequence is 17 residues long. CDR3 DNA sequence: TGCAGTGCTAGAGTTAGCGGGGGCTCGAGCTCCTACAATGAGCAGTTCTTC. Amino acids: CSARVSGGSSSYNEQFF.

The chain employs TRBV4-1 and TRBJ2-3; D remains unclear. Deletions cut 0 bases from V and 1 base from J, with 5 bases between. This CDR3 has 14 amino acids. Germline V gene sequence: CDR1 MGHRA, CDR2 YSYEKL. Here the CDR3 reads CASSQDPRTDTQYF. CDR3 bases: TGCGCCAGCAGCCAAGATCCCCGCACAGATACGCAGTATTTT.

The chain employs TRBV20-1 and TRBJ2-7; no clear D gene. CDR1 DFQATT and CDR2 SNEGSKA come from the germline V gene (reference sequence). This CDR3 has 13 residues. Trimming took off 0 bases at V and 3 bases at J, with 9 bases between the two ends. DNA for the CDR3: TGCAGTGCTAGAGATTGGGGTGGCTACGAGCAGTACTTC. It is translated as CSARDWGGYEQYF.

This clonotype was counted a few times. This chain links TRBV12-3 or TRBV12-4 with TRBJ1-2, with D tentatively TRBD1 (5 bases). V lost 5 bases to trimming and J lost 8 bases, with 12 bases between them. The CDR3 totals 12 residues. CDR3 DNA: TGTGCCAGCAGTCACGGGACGGTGGGCTACACCTTC. Amino acid sequence: CASSHGTVGYTF.

This clonotype was seen only a few times. The CDR3 nucleotides are TGTGCCAGCAGCTTGACTGGGGGCGCGGCTGAAAAACTGTTTTTT. It codes for CASSLTGGAAEKLFF. The genes are TRBV5-5 and TRBJ1-4, with D possibly being TRBD1 (6 bases). The CDR3 extends over 15 amino acids. Germline V gene sequence: CDR1 SGHKS, CDR2 YYEKEE (reference sequence). The V gene lost 1 base and the J gene lost 7 bases, with 14 bases spanning the gap.

Only a few counts were recorded for this clonotype. The chain has TRBV7-8 and TRBJ2-1; D possibly corresponds to TRBD2 (6 bases). V gave up 7 bases and J gave up 3 bases, with 13 bases separating them. Germline V lookup: CDR1 SGHVS, CDR2 FQNEAQ. The CDR3 contains 14 residues. The DNA of the CDR3 is TGTGCCAGCACAAGACTAGGAGGCTACAATGAGCAGTTCTTC. Translated, it gives CASTRLGGYNEQFF.

The chain joins TRBV9 to TRBJ2-1, with 8 bases that match TRBD2. Losses at the gene ends were 0 bases for V and 3 bases for J; bases not matched to a gene: 2. The CDR3 consists of 15 residues. CDR1 is SGDLS and CDR2 is YYNGEE in the germline V gene. The CDR3 loop reads CASSVEAGGYNEQFF. CDR3 DNA: TGTGCCAGCAGCGTAGAGGCGGGAGGCTACAATGAGCAGTTCTTC.

This clonotype turned up a few times. The chain joins TRBV6-5 to TRBJ2-3; no firm D call. V shed 2 bases and J shed 2 bases, with 5 bases lying between them. Germline V gene data show CDR1 as MNHEY and CDR2 as SVGAGI. The CDR3 length is 13 residues. The CDR3 protein is CASSYDPTDTQYF. Here the CDR3 DNA reads TGTGCCAGCAGTTACGACCCCACAGATACGCAGTATTTT.

The sample holds many counts of this clonotype. At one boundary the junction diverges from the germline segment, which might be a read error. The chain has TRBV5-6 and TRBJ2-5; D unresolved. Germline V gene lookup returns CDR1 SGHDT and CDR2 YYEEEE. The CDR3 runs 14 residues. The CDR3 DNA sequence: TGTGCCAGCAGCTTGGAACACCTAGTCACATCCGCGCACTTC. It codes for CASSLEHLVTSAHF.

This clonotype was picked up one time. The genes are TRBV4-3 and TRBJ1-1, with a possible D match to TRBD1 (5 bases). The CDR3 extends over 15 amino acids. V dropped 1 base and J dropped 2 bases, with 11 bases sitting between them. From germline, CDR1 is LGHNA and CDR2 YSLEER. The CDR3 DNA follows: TGCGCCAGCAGCCAAGCGCCACAGGATAACACTGAAGCTTTCTTT. Translated: CASSQAPQDNTEAFF.

The chain employs TRBV11-2 and TRBJ2-1; 10 nucleotides align to TRBD2. Germline assignment: CDR1 SGHAT and CDR2 FQNNGV. V was clipped by 5 bases and J by 7 bases; unmatched bases: 8. The CDR3 length is 15 residues. The CDR3 here is CASSPGLAAVNEQFF. DNA for the CDR3: TGTGCCAGCAGCCCTGGACTAGCGGCGGTTAATGAGCAGTTCTTC.

The genes are TRBV20-1 and TRBJ2-5; 9 positions match TRBD2. CDR3 size: 13 residues. Germline lookup yields CDR1 DFQATT and CDR2 SNEGSKA (reference sequence). The CDR3 spells CSATSGRTKTQYF. The CDR3 nucleotides read TGCAGCGCCACGAGCGGGAGGACCAAGACCCAGTACTTC.

The chain couples TRBV10-3 to TRBJ2-7, with no clear D. Germline CDR1 is ENHRY and CDR2 is SYGVKD. V gave up 4 bases and J gave up 2 bases, with 12 bases separating them. This CDR3 has 14 residues. The CDR3 nucleotides are TGTGCCATCAGTGTGCGGACGGAGACCTACGAGCAGTACTTC. The encoded protein is CAISVRTETYEQYF.

The genes are TRBV20-1 and TRBJ2-5; TRBD2 might be the D (6 bases). The CDR3 is made up of 13 amino acids. V lost 3 bases and J 3 bases, leaving 11 bases between the germline ends. Germline V lookup: CDR1 DFQATT, CDR2 SNEGSKA (reference sequence). The CDR3 sequence: CSASQTSKETQYF. CDR3 in DNA: TGCAGTGCTAGCCAGACTAGTAAAGAGACCCAGTACTTC.

This clonotype was recorded many times. The chain uses TRBV10-3 and TRBJ1-1; D is ambiguous. Germline-derived CDR1 and CDR2 are ENHRY and SYGVKD. The V and J ends lost 0 bases and 7 bases respectively, with 9 bases between them. The CDR3 spans 13 residues. The CDR3 loop reads CAISESERLEAFF. The CDR3, as DNA: TGTGCCATCAGTGAGTCCGAAAGGCTTGAAGCTTTCTTT.

The CDR3 DNA follows: TGTGCCAGCAGCTTAAGTGGGTCCAGGACCTACGAGCAGTACTTC. It is translated as CASSLSGSRTYEQYF. This chain joins TRBV11-1 and TRBJ2-7; D unclear. V gave up 2 bases and J gave up 2 bases, with 13 bases separating them. The length of the CDR3 is 15 residues. Germline V gene sequence: CDR1 SGHAT, CDR2 FQDESV (reference sequence).